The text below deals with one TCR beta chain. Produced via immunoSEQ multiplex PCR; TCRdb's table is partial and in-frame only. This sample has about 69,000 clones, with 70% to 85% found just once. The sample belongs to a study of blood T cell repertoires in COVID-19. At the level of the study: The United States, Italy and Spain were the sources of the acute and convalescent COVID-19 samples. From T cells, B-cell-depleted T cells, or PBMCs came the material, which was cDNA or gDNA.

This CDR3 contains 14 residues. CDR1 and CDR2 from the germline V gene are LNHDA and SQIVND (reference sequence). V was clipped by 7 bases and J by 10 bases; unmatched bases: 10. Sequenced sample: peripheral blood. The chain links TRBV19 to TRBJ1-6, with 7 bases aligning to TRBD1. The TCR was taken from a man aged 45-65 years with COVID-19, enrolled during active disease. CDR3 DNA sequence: TGTGCCAGTAATAACAGGGGCATTGGGTCACCCCTCCACTTT. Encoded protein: CASNNRGIGSPLHF.